Listed below are T cell receptor beta chains from one sample, sequenced in a study of blood T cell repertoires in COVID-19. Using immunoSEQ multiplex PCR, the repertoire was profiled, and TCRdb retains in-frame clones only, with some absent. The table has tens of thousands of clones, about 86% seen once; the top ten hold over 20%. The specimen was peripheral blood. The source is an elderly woman in a cohort sampled during active or convalescent COVID-19. CDR3s include the opening cysteine and the closing phenylalanine or tryptophan. D genes are given only for firm matches. Clone size, where shown, is once, few, many, or a class for clones that have expanded.

>TRBV28|13|.|TRBJ2-1|.
CASSPGQVLGQFF
TGTGCCAGCAGTCCAGGGCAGGTCCTTGGGCAGTTCTTC
>TRBV5-4|15|.|TRBJ1-3|.
CASSRGTGRGNTIYF
TGTGCCAGCAGCCGCGGTACAGGGCGGGGAAACACCATATATTTT
>TRBV9|14|TRBD1|TRBJ1-1|.
CASSVSGGRTEAFF
TGTGCCAGCAGCGTCTCAGGGGGTCGGACTGAAGCTTTCTTT
>TRBV3-1/TRBV3-2|15|TRBD1|TRBJ1-4|once
CASSRADRTNEKLFF
TGTGCCAGCAGCCGAGCGGACAGGACTAATGAAAAACTGTTTTTT
>TRBV29-1|13|TRBD1|TRBJ2-5|once
CSVGGDRAETQYF
TGCAGCGTTGGGGGGGACAGGGCAGAGACCCAGTACTTC
>TRBV10-3|14|.|TRBJ1-5|.
CAISPGVANQPQHF
TGTGCCATCAGTCCAGGGGTAGCCAATCAGCCCCAGCATTTT
>TRBV28|18|.|TRBJ2-2|.
CASSFSGPFRPNTGELFF
TGTGCCAGCAGTTTCAGTGGGCCCTTTCGTCCGAACACCGGGGAGCTGTTTTTT
>TRBV30|13|TRBD2|TRBJ2-1|.
CAWSSGRGNEQFF
TGTGCCTGGTCTAGCGGGAGGGGGAATGAGCAGTTCTTC
>TRBV11-2|16|.|TRBJ1-2|once
CASSFVSGGAGGGYTF
TGTGCCAGCAGCTTTGTTTCGGGGGGCGCTGGAGGTGGCTACACCTTC
>TRBV5-1|15|.|TRBJ2-5|.
CASSSWTVAQETQYF
TGCGCCAGCAGCTCATGGACAGTTGCACAAGAGACCCAGTACTTC
>TRBV4-1|19|TRBD1|TRBJ1-5|.
CASSHPRDRGKVSNQPQHF
TGCGCCAGCAGCCATCCCCGGGACAGGGGGAAGGTAAGCAATCAGCCCCAGCATTTT
>TRBV9|16|TRBD1|TRBJ1-3|.
CASSGPQGSSGNTIYF
TGTGCCAGCAGCGGACCACAGGGGAGCTCTGGAAACACCATATATTTT
>TRBV7-2|15|TRBD1|TRBJ1-2|.
CASSLVPGGAGGYTF
TGTGCCAGCAGCTTAGTTCCAGGGGGCGCGGGCGGCTACACCTTC
>TRBV5-5|14|.|TRBJ1-2|once
CASSSIGQPYGYTF
TGTGCCAGCAGCTCGATTGGACAGCCCTATGGCTACACCTTC
>TRBV11-3|17|TRBD1|TRBJ2-6|.
CASSRTGVLSGANVLTF
TGTGCCAGCAGCCGGACAGGGGTTCTCTCTGGGGCCAACGTCCTGACTTTC
>TRBV28|20|TRBD2|TRBJ2-3|.
CASSLSSWRVGGSITDTQYF
TGTGCCAGCAGTTTATCCTCTTGGCGGGTCGGCGGGAGTATCACAGATACGCAGTATTTT
>TRBV6-5|13|.|TRBJ2-1|.
CASSRGQLDEQFF
TGTGCCAGCAGCCGCGGACAGTTGGATGAGCAGTTCTTC
>TRBV30|17|.|TRBJ1-6|.
CAWSGGSGGLNNSPLHF
TGTGCCTGGAGCGGAGGGTCCGGCGGACTGAATAATTCACCCCTCCACTTT
>TRBV18|19|TRBD1|TRBJ2-3|.
CASSPSKGQGVRGTDTQYF
TGTGCCAGCTCACCATCTAAGGGCCAGGGGGTAAGGGGCACAGATACGCAGTATTTT
>TRBV30|14|TRBD2|TRBJ2-3|.
CAWGRLAGVDTQYF
TGTGCCTGGGGTAGATTGGCGGGGGTAGATACGCAGTATTTT